A single sample is the source of the 24 T cell receptor beta chains below, sequenced in a study of blood T cell repertoires in COVID-19. Repertoires were generated with immunoSEQ multiplex PCR, while TCRdb's copy carries only in-frame clones and drops some. The repertoire has over 200,000 clones, more than 75% of them found once; the top ten carry around 0.99%. The sample comprised peripheral blood. Receptor source: a woman aged 40 to 55 who had recovered from COVID-19.

The CDR3 here is CASTPPQGRAEAFF. As DNA, the CDR3 is TGTGCCAGTACCCCCCCCCAGGGTCGCGCTGAAGCTTTCTTT. The chain combines TRBV19 with TRBJ1-1; TRBD1 is a possible D gene (5 bases). Germline V gene lookup returns CDR1 LNHDA and CDR2 SQIVND (reference sequence). Trimming removed 7 bases at V and 6 bases at J, with 18 bases between. This CDR3 spans 14 amino acids.

The chain recombines TRBV30 with TRBJ1-2, with a weak D call TRBD1 (6 bases). The CDR3 is 13 amino acids. V lost 6 bases to trimming and J lost 5 bases, with 16 bases between them. Germline assignment: CDR1 GTSNPN and CDR2 SVGIG (reference sequence). The DNA of the CDR3 is TGTGCCTGCCCGCGGGGGGGCTGGTATGGCTACACCTTC. Its translation: CACPRGGWYGYTF.

This sequence joins TRBV27 and TRBJ2-1; TRBD2 aligns across 13 bases. Germline lookup yields CDR1 MNHEY and CDR2 SMNVEV (reference sequence). The CDR3 consists of 15 residues. V lost 10 bases to trimming and J lost 7 bases; unmatched junction nucleotides: 10. In DNA, the CDR3 is TGTGCCACGCTCCCTCGACTAGCGGGAGGTAATGAGCAGTTCTTC. Protein product: CATLPRLAGGNEQFF.

The rearrangement joins TRBV30 to TRBJ2-3, with 7 bases matching TRBD1. The V segment lost 4 bases and the J segment 4 bases; nucleotides outside the gene matches: 5. Germline V gene data show CDR1 as GTSNPN and CDR2 as SVGIG (reference sequence). This CDR3 comprises 13 residues. CDR3: CAWTRQGADTQYF. The CDR3 DNA reads as TGTGCCTGGACCCGGCAGGGGGCAGATACGCAGTATTTT. The full variable domain, with the rest looked up from reference TRBV30 and TRBJ2-3, is SQTIHQWPATLVQPVGSPLSLECTVEGTSNPNLYWYRQAAGRGLQLLFYSVGIGQISSEVPQNLSASRPQDRQFILSSKKLLLSDSGFYLCAWTRQGADTQYFGPGTRLTVL.

The chain joins TRBV3-1 (or the pseudogene TRBV3-2) to TRBJ1-2; TRBD1 might be the D (5 bases). From germline, CDR1 is LGHDT and CDR2 YNNKEL (reference sequence). The CDR3 is 17 residues long. Trimming took off 4 bases at V and 3 bases at J, with 21 bases between the two ends. CDR3 region: CASSRRGWGELDYGYTF. DNA for the CDR3: TGTGCCAGCAGCCGCCGGGGTTGGGGGGAGTTGGACTATGGCTACACCTTC.

The chain recombines TRBV10-3 with TRBJ1-2, with a weak D call TRBD1 (5 bases). The CDR3 contains 15 residues. Trimming stripped 6 bases from V and 4 bases from J, with 18 bases between. Germline lookup yields CDR1 ENHRY and CDR2 SYGVKD. The CDR3 sequence is CAIRLAGDPTYGYTF. The DNA of the CDR3 is TGTGCCATCAGGCTAGCGGGGGACCCCACCTATGGCTACACCTTC.

The gene calls are TRBV10-3 and TRBJ1-2, with 7 nucleotides matching TRBD1. V lost 6 bases, J lost 0 bases, and 10 bases stayed unmatched. Germline loops: CDR1 ENHRY, CDR2 SYGVKD. There are 16 residues in the CDR3. The CDR3 DNA sequence: TGTGCCATCAGCCCCGGGGCAGGGGGTTCTAACTATGGCTACACCTTC. Its translation is CAISPGAGGSNYGYTF.

This sequence joins TRBV30 and TRBJ1-6; perhaps TRBD1 as D (6 bases). The CDR3 spans 16 residues. Germline V gene data show CDR1 as GTSNPN and CDR2 as SVGIG (reference sequence). The V end lost 3 bases, the J end lost 0 bases, and 12 bases lay between the germline ends. The CDR3 DNA follows: TGTGCCTGGAGCACAGGGCCGAGCTCCTATAATTCACCCCTCCACTTT. Its translation is CAWSTGPSSYNSPLHF.

The rearrangement joins TRBV6-5 to TRBJ1-4; no clear D gene. The V end lost 7 bases, the J end lost 5 bases, and 14 bases lay between the germline ends. The CDR3 runs to 14 residues. Germline lookup yields CDR1 MNHEY and CDR2 SVGAGI. This CDR3 reads CASTRKGGNEKLFF. CDR3 bases: TGTGCCAGCACCAGGAAGGGAGGGAATGAAAAACTGTTTTTT.

The gene calls are TRBV27 and TRBJ2-7; TRBD1 might be the D (5 bases). CDR1 and CDR2 (germline): MNHEY, SMNVEV (reference sequence). This CDR3 comprises 13 residues. Trimming shortened V by 4 bases and J by 6 bases, and 13 bases separated the two germline ends. The CDR3 nucleotides read TGTGCCAGCAGTTCGGCAGGGCCACTCGAGCAGTACTTC. This sequence encodes CASSSAGPLEQYF.

The V and J genes are TRBV19 and TRBJ2-7, with 12 bases that match TRBD2. V dropped 3 bases and J dropped 12; count of bases not matched to a gene: 3. The CDR3 consists of 12 residues. Germline loops: CDR1 LNHDA, CDR2 SQIVND (reference sequence). In DNA form, the CDR3 reads TGTGCCAGTAGTATGACTAGCGGGAGTCCGTACTTC. Translation: CASSMTSGSPYF.

The chain combines TRBV27 with TRBJ2-5; 9 bases match TRBD1. The trim removed 6 bases at V and 0 bases at J, leaving 5 bases unmatched. This CDR3 region has 15 residues. The germline gives CDR1 MNHEY, CDR2 SMNVEV (reference sequence). CDR3 region: CASRRRDRDQETQYF. The CDR3 nucleotides read TGTGCCAGCAGAAGAAGGGACAGGGACCAAGAGACCCAGTACTTC.

This chain joins TRBV7-2 and TRBJ1-4; possibly TRBD1 for D (5 bases). The CDR3 is made up of 14 amino acids. From germline, CDR1 is SGHTA and CDR2 FQGNSA. Between the trimmed V and J ends, which lost 0 bases and 8 bases, there was a span of 10 bases. The CDR3 region is CASSLAGGGEKLFF. CDR3 nucleotides: TGTGCCAGCAGCTTAGCCGGGGGTGGGGAAAAACTGTTTTTT.

The chain uses TRBV9 and TRBJ2-7; tentatively, D is TRBD1 (6 bases). This CDR3 contains 16 residues. CDR1 is SGDLS, CDR2 YYNGEE, per germline. V lost 0 bases to trimming and J lost 4 bases, with 17 bases between them. Here the CDR3 DNA reads TGTGCCAGCAGCGTAGGGGCAGGGGAGATGGTATACGAGCAGTACTTC. Its protein is CASSVGAGEMVYEQYF.

The J gene is TRBJ1-1, the V gene TRBV6-2 or TRBV6-3; no clear D gene. Germline assignment: CDR1 MNHEY and CDR2 SVGEGT. This CDR3 spans 13 amino acids. V dropped 4 bases and J dropped 3 bases, with 9 bases sitting between them. The CDR3: CASSSWADTEAFF. Here the CDR3 DNA reads TGTGCCAGCAGTTCCTGGGCAGACACTGAAGCTTTCTTT.

This clone has just one count. This chain links TRBV4-1 with TRBJ2-1, with 9 bases lining up with TRBD2. Germline V lookup: CDR1 MGHRA, CDR2 YSYEKL. This CDR3 contains 15 residues. V dropped 4 bases and J dropped 12; count of bases not matched to a gene: 13. CDR3 bases: TGCGCCAGCAGCCCGACGGGACTAGCCAATGACGCGCAGTTCTTC. Amino acids: CASSPTGLANDAQFF.

The chain has TRBV27 and TRBJ2-1, with 11 bases lining up with TRBD2. The V segment lost 5 bases and the J segment 6 bases; nucleotides outside the gene matches: 6. The CDR3 sequence is 15 residues long. Germline-derived CDR1 and CDR2 are MNHEY and SMNVEV (reference sequence). The CDR3 DNA reads TGTGCCAGCAGTCACTTAGCGGGAGGGCCCAATGAGCAGTTCTTC. It translates to CASSHLAGGPNEQFF.

The chain uses TRBV30 and TRBJ1-2; 11 nucleotides agree with TRBD1. The CDR3 runs 13 residues. Germline CDR1 reads GTSNPN; CDR2 reads SVGIG (reference sequence). Losses at the gene ends were 8 bases for V and 8 bases for J; bases not matched to a gene: 10. The CDR3 DNA is TGTGCCCGGACAGGGGGCCGGGCCGGCGGCTACACCTTC. This gives the protein CARTGGRAGGYTF.

The chain recombines TRBV6-6 with TRBJ1-2, with TRBD1 identical over 7 bases. CDR1 and CDR2 (germline): MNHNY, SVGAGI (reference sequence). This CDR3 has 14 amino acids. The V segment lost 2 bases and the J segment 8 bases; nucleotides outside the gene matches: 8. The CDR3 region has the DNA TGTGCCAGCAGTTACCCCCTGGGACAGCGAGGCTACACCTTC. Protein: CASSYPLGQRGYTF.

The chain carries TRBV7-9 and TRBJ2-1; tentatively, D is TRBD2 (5 bases). This CDR3 is built from 12 residues. CDR1 is SEHNR, CDR2 FQNEAQ, per germline (reference sequence). The V and J ends lost 6 bases and 7 bases respectively, with 10 bases between them. In nucleotides, the CDR3 is TGTGCCAGCAGTCCGGAGCGGAATGAGCAGTTCTTC. Translation: CASSPERNEQFF.

The gene calls are TRBV30 and TRBJ1-2; 10 bases are a match to TRBD1. This CDR3 has 14 amino acids. The V segment lost 3 bases and the J segment 7 bases; nucleotides outside the gene matches: 8. Germline CDR1 is GTSNPN and CDR2 is SVGIG (reference sequence). The CDR3: CAWSQTGGRGGYTF. The CDR3 DNA reads as TGTGCCTGGAGCCAGACAGGGGGCAGGGGTGGCTACACCTTC.

This chain joins TRBV5-5 and TRBJ1-5; no definite D call. This CDR3 comprises 14 residues. CDR1 SGHKS and CDR2 YYEKEE come from the germline V gene (reference sequence). Trimming left V 3 bases short and J 1 base short, with 8 bases between. CDR3 sequence (DNA): TGTGCCAGCAGCTCTCCCCTCAGCAATCAGCCCCAGCATTTT. This gives the protein CASSSPLSNQPQHF.

The chain recombines TRBV27 with TRBJ2-7, with TRBD1 matching 10 bases. V trimming: 6 bases; J trimming: 6 bases; junction bases outside the gene matches: 8. Germline values: CDR1 MNHEY, CDR2 SMNVEV (reference sequence). There are 14 residues in the CDR3. The CDR3 is CASSLDRGRTEQYF. In DNA, the CDR3 is TGTGCCAGCAGCCTAGACAGGGGGCGGACCGAGCAGTACTTC.

The V and J genes are TRBV18 and TRBJ2-7; TRBD2 is a possible D gene (6 bases). The V and J ends lost 0 bases and 4 bases respectively, with 13 bases between them. CDR3 length equals 15 residues. Germline V lookup: CDR1 KGHSH, CDR2 LQKENI. The CDR3 nucleotides are TGTGCCAGCTCACCACCCGCGGGGCGAGGGTACGAGCAGTACTTC. Encoded protein: CASSPPAGRGYEQYF.